Listed below are T cell receptor beta chains from one sample, sequenced in a study of CD8 T cells in ankylosing spondylitis. TCRdb processed the 5' RACE reads anew with MiXCR; each CDR3 protein has one entry. Of 200,000 to 250,000 distinct CDR3 sequences listed, 20% to 30% are singletons. The sequenced sample consisted of blood, either unsorted or a sorted T cell fraction (not recorded which). All receptors derive from a male donor with ankylosing spondylitis or in good health (not recorded which). CDR3s include the opening cysteine and the closing phenylalanine or tryptophan. D genes are given only for firm matches. Expanded clones are given a class, and other clones once, few, many or no size at all.

D: TRBD2; size: -; J: TRBJ2-7; V: TRBV19; DNA: TGTGCCAGTAGTATAAGTAGGACTAGTGCAAGCCAAGACGAGCAGTACTTC; CDR3: CASSISRTSASQDEQYF
D: TRBD1; size: few; J: TRBJ1-1; V: TRBV5-1; DNA: TGCGCCAGCAGCACCGGGACAGCGAACACTGAAGCTTTCTTT; CDR3: CASSTGTANTEAFF
D: TRBD2; size: many; J: TRBJ2-1; V: TRBV12-3/TRBV12-4; DNA: TGTGCCAGCAGGGGACTAGCGGAAAATGAGCAGTTCTTC; CDR3: CASRGLAENEQFF
D: TRBD2; size: -; J: TRBJ2-5; V: TRBV20-1; DNA: TGCAGTGCCCCCCCAGCGGGACGTACGGAGACCCAGTACTTC; CDR3: CSAPPAGRTETQYF
D: TRBD2; size: few; J: TRBJ2-1; V: TRBV20-1; DNA: TGCAGTGCAGGTACTAGCGGGAGAATCTATGAGCAGTTCTTC; CDR3: CSAGTSGRIYEQFF
D: -; size: few; J: TRBJ2-3; V: TRBV20-1; DNA: TGCAGTGTATCTAGGGAACGGACAGATACGCAGTATTTT; CDR3: CSVSRERTDTQYF
D: -; size: -; J: TRBJ2-1; V: TRBV9; DNA: TGTGCCAGCAGCGTAGCTGGATGGTGGTCGGACTCGAACAATGAGCAGTTCTTC; CDR3: CASSVAGWWSDSNNEQFF
D: -; size: many; J: TRBJ2-3; V: TRBV5-1; DNA: TGCGCCAGCAGCTTGGGGGAAGCAGATACGCAGTATTTT; CDR3: CASSLGEADTQYF
D: -; size: few; J: TRBJ2-5; V: TRBV9; DNA: TGTGCCAGCAGCGTAAACGGCAGGTTGGAGACCCAGTACTTC; CDR3: CASSVNGRLETQYF
D: -; size: many; J: TRBJ2-3; V: TRBV5-1; DNA: TGCGCCAGCAGCTTGGACCCCCTCACAGATACGCAGTATTTT; CDR3: CASSLDPLTDTQYF
D: TRBD2; size: many; J: TRBJ2-2; V: TRBV27; DNA: TGTGCCAGCAGTCTCCACAGCGGGAGTTTTACCGGGGAGCTGTTTTTT; CDR3: CASSLHSGSFTGELFF
D: -; size: many; J: TRBJ1-4; V: TRBV12-3/TRBV12-4; DNA: TGTGCCAGCAGTAGGCCTCGGAGGGGCCTTGAAAAACTGTTTTTT; CDR3: CASSRPRRGLEKLFF
D: TRBD2; size: many; J: TRBJ2-1; V: TRBV29-1; DNA: TGCAGCGCTCGACTAGCGTCAAGTGAGCAGTTCTTC; CDR3: CSARLASSEQFF
D: TRBD2; size: many; J: TRBJ2-2; V: TRBV11-2; DNA: TGTGCCAGCAGCCGGACTAGCGGGAAGGCTTCGAACACCGGGGAGCTGTTTTTT; CDR3: CASSRTSGKASNTGELFF
D: -; size: -; J: TRBJ2-7; V: TRBV6-1; DNA: TGTGCCAACAGCCCGGGACGGATATACGAGCAGTACTTC; CDR3: CANSPGRIYEQYF
D: -; size: -; J: TRBJ2-3; V: TRBV29-1; DNA: TGCAGCGTTGACCAAGGGGTAGATACGCAGTATTTT; CDR3: CSVDQGVDTQYF